This TCR beta chain was recovered during a study of T cells in Graves' hyperthyroidism and ophthalmopathy. On the study more broadly: Peripheral blood was obtained at initial diagnosis, preceding any treatment.

General study points: Blood also held most thyroid clonotypes expanded beyond 0.001.

Only a few counts were recorded for this clonotype. Its target is unknown. TCR beta CDR3 sequences were amplified from RNA transcripts. Primed by the HTBI set, a first-round RT-PCR was run on the TCR CDR3. TCRdb reprocessed the multiplex PCR reads with MiXCR, giving one entry per CDR3 protein. This sample has 300,000 to 450,000 distinct CDR3 sequences, with approximately 25% found just once. The CDR3 contains 15 residues. V gave up 6 bases and J gave up 8 bases; unmatched junction bases: 10. Germline CDR1 and CDR2: MDHEN and SYDVKM. The specimen was blood. This sequence originates from a man aged 50 or older with Graves' hyperthyroidism. The V gene is TRBV28, the J gene TRBJ1-2, with 12 bases lining up with TRBD1. DNA of the CDR3: TGTGCCAGCAGCCCTCGGGGACAGGGGGCGGGGGGCTACACCTTC. Its protein product is CASSPRGQGAGGYTF.